These 19 T cell receptor beta chains were sequenced from one sample in a study of T-cell reconstitution after alpha-beta-depleted transplantation in children. A library of TCRbeta sequences, prepared with unique molecular identifiers, was generated. TCRdb independently ran MiXCR on the PCR reads; one entry per CDR3 protein. The repertoire holds about 600,000 distinct CDR3 sequences, with 10% to 15% as singletons. Sequenced here: PBMCs, mostly from graft donor cells, sampled 360 days after TCRalphabeta/CD19-depleted stem cell transplant. These receptors were taken from a male patient aged 5 to 17 who had a stem cell transplant for acute myeloid leukemia, so the T cells may come from the graft donor.

This clonotype was found a few times. The chain links TRBV28 to TRBJ2-7; 12 positions agree with TRBD2. J gave up 3 bases and V 9 bases, and 9 bases lay outside the gene matches. The CDR3 runs 15 residues. Germline V gene lookup returns CDR1 MDHEN and CDR2 SYDVKM. The CDR3 coding sequence is TGTGCCAGACAAATGGGACTAGCGGGCTTCTACGAGCAGTACTTC. Protein product: CARQMGLAGFYEQYF. Complete variable domain (other parts from reference TRBV28 and TRBJ2-7): DVKVTQSSRYLVKRTGEKVFLECVQDMDHENMFWYRQDPGLGLRLIYFSYDVKMKEKGDIPEGYSVSREKKERFSLILESASTNQTSMYLCARQMGLAGFYEQYFGPGTRLTVT.

This clonotype was counted a few times. The chain recombines TRBV5-1 with TRBJ2-5, with 9 bases fitting TRBD2. The CDR3 runs to 17 residues. V dropped 0 bases and J dropped 1; count of bases not matched to a gene: 7. CDR1 is SGHRS and CDR2 is YFSETQ in the germline V gene. CDR3 in amino acids: CASSLAELAGPQETQYF. In nucleotides, the CDR3 is TGCGCCAGCAGCTTGGCCGAACTAGCGGGCCCCCAAGAGACCCAGTACTTC. Full variable domain (outside the CDR3, taken from reference TRBV5-1 and TRBJ2-5): KAGVTQTPRYLIKTRGQQVTLSCSPISGHRSVSWYQQTPGQGLQFLFEYFSETQRNKGNFPGRFSGRQFSNSRSEMNVSTLELGDSALYLCASSLAELAGPQETQYFGPGTRLLVL.

The rearrangement links TRBV6-1 to TRBJ1-4; perhaps TRBD1 as D (5 bases). Germline CDR1 MNHNS, CDR2 SASEGT. This CDR3 has 14 amino acids. With 7 bases removed from V and 15 bases from J, the gap between germline ends came to 24 bases. CDR3 nucleotides: TGTGCCAGCACCATAGGCGTAGGGGCCCCGAGGATGTTTTTT. Translating gives CASTIGVGAPRMFF.

This clonotype was seen repeatedly, ten times or more. The chain carries TRBV28 and TRBJ2-3; weak D call: TRBD2 (6 bases). From germline, CDR1 is MDHEN and CDR2 SYDVKM. With 2 bases removed from V and 2 bases from J, the gap between germline ends came to 14 bases. CDR3 length equals 16 residues. The CDR3 is CASSLTLLAITDTQYF. The CDR3 DNA reads as TGTGCCAGCAGTTTAACCCTCCTAGCGATCACAGATACGCAGTATTTT. The full variable domain, rest sourced from reference TRBV28 and TRBJ2-3, is DVKVTQSSRYLVKRTGEKVFLECVQDMDHENMFWYRQDPGLGLRLIYFSYDVKMKEKGDIPEGYSVSREKKERFSLILESASTNQTSMYLCASSLTLLAITDTQYFGPGTRLTVL.

This clonotype was counted ten times or more. J is TRBJ2-1 and V is TRBV4-2; 13 bases match TRBD2. This CDR3 spans 17 amino acids. Trimming at V came to 4 bases and at J to 4 bases, leaving 7 bases not matched to a gene. Germline CDR1 and CDR2: LGHNA and YNFKEQ. DNA for the CDR3: TGTGCCAGCAGCCCCCGGACTAGCGGGAGTGATTACAATGAGCAGTTCTTC. Translated: CASSPRTSGSDYNEQFF.

This clonotype was counted between two and nine times. The CDR3 DNA follows: TGTGCCAGCAGTCCCATGCCCCCGGGACAAGCCTACAATGAGCAGTTCTTC. Its protein is CASSPMPPGQAYNEQFF. V usage is TRBV6-2 or TRBV6-3 and J usage is TRBJ2-1, with D possibly matching TRBD1 (6 bases). This CDR3 comprises 17 residues. Germline lookup yields CDR1 MNHEY and CDR2 SVGEGT. Trimming took 5 bases from V and 2 from J, leaving 19 bases between them.

This clonotype occurred many times. This chain connects TRBV29-1 to TRBJ2-4; D might be TRBD2 (6 bases). CDR3 length equals 15 residues. Germline CDR1 and CDR2: SQVTM and ANQGSEA. V lost 6 bases to trimming and J lost 0 bases, with 15 bases between them. The CDR3 nucleotides read TGCAGCGTGATTAGCGGATTACTAGCCAAAAACATTCAGTACTTC. The encoded protein is CSVISGLLAKNIQYF. Using reference TRBV29-1 and TRBJ2-4 for the parts outside the CDR3, the full variable domain is SAVISQKPSRDICQRGTSLTIQCQVDSQVTMMFWYRQQPGQSLTLIATANQGSEATYESGFVIDKFPISRPNLTFSTLTVSNMSPEDSSIYLCSVISGLLAKNIQYFGAGTRLSVL.

This chain's CDR3 is CASSTTHNYGYTF. CDR3 DNA sequence: TGTGCCAGCAGTACCACACATAACTATGGCTACACCTTC. This chain joins TRBV12-3 or TRBV12-4 and TRBJ1-2; D call uncertain. Trimming took 5 bases from V and 1 from J, leaving 8 bases between them. The CDR3 spans 13 residues.

This chain joins TRBV7-9 and TRBJ1-2; 7 bases align to TRBD1. This CDR3 has 15 amino acids. The V gene's germline CDR1 is SEHNR and CDR2 FQNEAQ (reference sequence). Germline trimming cut 5 bases from V and 7 bases from J; bases unmatched to any gene: 13. CDR3 sequence: CASSPPIQGSGGYTF. The CDR3 coding sequence is TGTGCCAGCAGCCCCCCCATACAGGGGTCGGGTGGCTACACCTTC.

This clonotype was counted many times. This sequence joins TRBV27 and TRBJ2-7; tentative D call: TRBD2 (6 bases). The CDR3 length is 16 residues. The V end was cut by 6 bases, the J end by 0 bases, with 18 bases between. The germline V gene has CDR1 MNHEY and CDR2 SMNVEV (reference sequence). CDR3 protein: CASSRTPRESSYEQYF. The CDR3 DNA follows: TGTGCCAGCAGCCGGACCCCCCGGGAGAGCTCCTACGAGCAGTACTTC.

This sequence joins TRBV6-1 and TRBJ2-5; tentatively, D is TRBD1 (6 bases). The CDR3 has 15 residues. The germline gives CDR1 MNHNS, CDR2 SASEGT. Trimming stripped 2 bases from V and 7 bases from J, with 17 bases between. This chain's CDR3 is CASSEFRGGLGTQYF. The CDR3 DNA reads as TGTGCCAGCAGTGAATTCAGGGGCGGCTTAGGGACCCAGTACTTC.

This clonotype occurred once. The J gene is TRBJ2-7, the V gene TRBV2, with 8 nucleotides matching TRBD2. The CDR3 extends over 15 amino acids. Trimming took 3 bases from V and 2 from J; bases not matched to a gene: 6. CDR1 SNHLY and CDR2 FYNNEI come from the germline V gene. Here the CDR3 DNA reads TGTGCCAGCAGTGAGATCGGGACTAGTGCCTACGAGCAGTACTTC. Translation: CASSEIGTSAYEQYF. Drawing the rest from reference TRBV2 and TRBJ2-7, the complete variable domain is EPEVTQTPSHQVTQMGQEVILRCVPISNHLYFYWYRQILGQKVEFLVSFYNNEISEKSEIFDDQFSVERPDGSNFTLKIRSTKLEDSAMYFCASSEIGTSAYEQYFGPGTRLTVT.

With regard to this clonotype: A much larger clonotype is one base distant, so this may be a read error. This rearrangement joins TRBV5-1 to TRBJ2-1; perhaps TRBD1 as D (5 bases). The length of the CDR3 is 15 residues. From germline, CDR1 is SGHRS and CDR2 YFSETQ. CDR3 sequence: CASSLIVPGPNEEFF. CDR3 nucleotide sequence: TGCGCCAGCAGCTTGATCGTGCCAGGGCCCAATGAGGAGTTCTTC. Combining the CDR3 with reference TRBV5-1 and TRBJ2-1 gives the whole variable domain KAGVTQTPRYLIKTRGQQVTLSCSPISGHRSVSWYQQTPGQGLQFLFEYFSETQRNKGNFPGRFSGRQFSNSRSEMNVSTLELGDSALYLCASSLIVPGPNEEFFGPGTRLTVL.

The V gene is TRBV3-1, the J gene TRBJ2-7; 7 bases fit TRBD2. Germline V gene lookup returns CDR1 LGHDT and CDR2 YNNKEL (reference sequence). Unmatched junction bases numbered 9, after V lost 4 bases and J lost 6 bases. The CDR3 has 14 amino acids. The CDR3 loop reads CASSLIGLVGEQYF. The DNA for the CDR3 is TGTGCCAGCAGCCTAATTGGACTAGTGGGCGAGCAGTACTTC.

This clonotype was observed a few times. The chain joins TRBV10-3 to TRBJ2-5; D gene ambiguous. The germline V gene encodes CDR1 ENHRY and CDR2 SYGVKD. The ends were cut back, 0 bases at V and 5 bases at J, with 7 bases in the middle. This CDR3 has 13 amino acids. The CDR3 loop is CAISESDWETQYF. As DNA, the CDR3 is TGTGCCATCAGTGAGTCGGATTGGGAGACCCAGTACTTC.

This clonotype was counted ten times or more. For the CDR3, the DNA is TGTGCCAGCAGCGTATGGCCCCTGGAAATAGCGGGAATCGATGAGCAGTTCTTC. Translated, it gives CASSVWPLEIAGIDEQFF. The gene calls are TRBV9 and TRBJ2-1, with 8 bases fitting TRBD2. J lost 8 bases, V lost 1 base, and 17 bases had no gene match. This CDR3 contains 18 residues. From germline, CDR1 is SGDLS and CDR2 YYNGEE.

This clonotype has a handful of counts. This chain connects TRBV28 to TRBJ2-1, with a weak D call TRBD1 (6 bases). The CDR3 has 14 amino acids. Germline CDR1 is MDHEN and CDR2 is SYDVKM. Trimming shortened V by 5 bases and J by 2 bases, and 10 bases separated the two germline ends. This CDR3 is CASSVTGPYNEQFF. The CDR3 region has the DNA TGTGCCAGCAGTGTGACAGGACCCTACAATGAGCAGTTCTTC.

This clonotype was counted between two and nine times. The rearrangement links TRBV28 to TRBJ2-1; D is unresolved. Per the germline V gene, CDR1 is MDHEN and CDR2 is SYDVKM. V dropped 5 bases and J dropped 4 bases, with 12 bases sitting between them. This CDR3 is 14 amino acids long. CDR3 sequence (DNA): TGTGCCAGCAGTCCCCCGAGGCAGTACAATGAGCAGTTCTTC. This sequence encodes CASSPPRQYNEQFF.

The V gene is TRBV4-1, the J gene TRBJ2-7; 7 bases are shared with TRBD2. This CDR3 region has 15 residues. After removal of 10 bases from V and 2 bases from J, the junction contained 14 bases not matched to a gene. Looked up from germline, CDR1 is MGHRA and CDR2 is YSYEKL. The CDR3 DNA is TGCGCCATGAGCTCCAGGTTGGCGGGAGCCTACGAGCAGTACTTC. The encoded protein is CAMSSRLAGAYEQYF.